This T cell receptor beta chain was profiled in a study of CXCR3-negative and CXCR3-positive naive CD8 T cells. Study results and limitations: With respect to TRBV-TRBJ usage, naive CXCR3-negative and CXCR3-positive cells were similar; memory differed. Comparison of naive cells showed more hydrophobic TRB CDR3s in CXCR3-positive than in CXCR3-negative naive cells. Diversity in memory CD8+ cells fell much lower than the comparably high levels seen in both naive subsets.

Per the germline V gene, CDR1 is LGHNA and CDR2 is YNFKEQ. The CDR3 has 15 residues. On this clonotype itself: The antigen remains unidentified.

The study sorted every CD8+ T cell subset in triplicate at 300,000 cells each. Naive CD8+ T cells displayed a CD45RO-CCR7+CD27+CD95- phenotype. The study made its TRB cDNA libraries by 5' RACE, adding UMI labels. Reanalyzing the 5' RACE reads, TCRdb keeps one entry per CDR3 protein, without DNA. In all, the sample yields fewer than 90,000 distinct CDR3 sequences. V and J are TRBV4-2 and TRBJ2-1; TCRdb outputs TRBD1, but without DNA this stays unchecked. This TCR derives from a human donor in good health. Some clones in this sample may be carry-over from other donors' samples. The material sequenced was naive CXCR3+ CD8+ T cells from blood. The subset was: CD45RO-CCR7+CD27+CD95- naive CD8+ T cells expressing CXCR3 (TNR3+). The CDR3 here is CASNQGGAAYNEQFF.